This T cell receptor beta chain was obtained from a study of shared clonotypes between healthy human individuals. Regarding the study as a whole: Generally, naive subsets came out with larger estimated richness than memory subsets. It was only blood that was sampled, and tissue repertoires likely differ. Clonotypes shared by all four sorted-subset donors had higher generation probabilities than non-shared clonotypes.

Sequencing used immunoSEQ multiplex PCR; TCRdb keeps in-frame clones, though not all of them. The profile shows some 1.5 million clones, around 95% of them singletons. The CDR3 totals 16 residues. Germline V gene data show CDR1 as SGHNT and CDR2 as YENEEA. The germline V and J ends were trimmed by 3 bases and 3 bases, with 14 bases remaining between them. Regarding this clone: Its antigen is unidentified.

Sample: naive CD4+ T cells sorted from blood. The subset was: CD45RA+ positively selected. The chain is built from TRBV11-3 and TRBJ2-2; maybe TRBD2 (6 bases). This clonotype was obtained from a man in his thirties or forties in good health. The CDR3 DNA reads TGTGCCAGCAGCTTGGGGGACTGGTCGGACACCGGGGAGCTGTTTTTT. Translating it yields CASSLGDWSDTGELFF.